This T cell receptor (beta chain) was documented in a study of technical replicates of blood from a handful of donors. In its sample, this clone was seen once. A junction boundary mismatches the germline segment, possibly from a read error. The protocol was immunoSEQ multiplex PCR, while the TCRdb copy is restricted to in-frame clones and leaves out a portion. The table lists 55,000 to 80,000 clones, roughly 98% of them singletons, with under 0.2% in the top ten. Germline CDR1 reads SNHLY; CDR2 reads FYNNEI. This CDR3 contains 10 residues. The specimen was T cells isolated from PBMCs. This receptor was obtained from a human donor in good health. This chain links TRBV2 with TRBJ1-2; no clear D. The CDR3 DNA is TGTGCCAGCAAAGACTACGGCTACACCTTC. Translation gives CASKDYGYTF.